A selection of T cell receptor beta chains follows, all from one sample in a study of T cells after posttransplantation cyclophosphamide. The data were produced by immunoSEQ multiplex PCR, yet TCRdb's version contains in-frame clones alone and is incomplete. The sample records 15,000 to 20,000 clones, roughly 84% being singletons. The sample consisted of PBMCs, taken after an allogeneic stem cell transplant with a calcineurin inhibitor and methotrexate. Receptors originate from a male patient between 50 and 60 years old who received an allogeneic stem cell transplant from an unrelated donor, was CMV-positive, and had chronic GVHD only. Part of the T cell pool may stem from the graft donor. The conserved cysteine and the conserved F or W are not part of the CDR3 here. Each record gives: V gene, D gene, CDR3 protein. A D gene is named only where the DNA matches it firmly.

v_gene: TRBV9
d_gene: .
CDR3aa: ASSPVGGAYGYT

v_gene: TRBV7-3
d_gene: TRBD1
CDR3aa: ASSTDRGTQY

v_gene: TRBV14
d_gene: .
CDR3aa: ASSQDPRGGYGYT

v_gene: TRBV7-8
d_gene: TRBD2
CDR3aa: ASSASGGAYNEQF

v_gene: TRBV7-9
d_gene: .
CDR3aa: ASSSTRALDSPLH

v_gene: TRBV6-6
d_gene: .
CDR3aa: ASTSPGWVTDTQY

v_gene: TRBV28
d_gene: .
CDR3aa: ASSYPTGLYEKLF

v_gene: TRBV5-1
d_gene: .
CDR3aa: ASSLWGEAETNYGYT

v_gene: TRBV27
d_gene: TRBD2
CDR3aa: ASSYLTSGGPTEQF

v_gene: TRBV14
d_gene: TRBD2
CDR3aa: ASSPGLASQETQY

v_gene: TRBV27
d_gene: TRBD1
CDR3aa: ASTTGDYGYT

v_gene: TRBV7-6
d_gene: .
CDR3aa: ASSLYQGSNSGANVLT

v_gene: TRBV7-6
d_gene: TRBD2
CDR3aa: ASSSSGTSDSTDTQY

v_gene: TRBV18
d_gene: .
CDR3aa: ASSPPRRDHGELF

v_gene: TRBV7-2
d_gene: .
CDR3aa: ASSFSGDEQF

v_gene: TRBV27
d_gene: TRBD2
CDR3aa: ASRLAGVDTQY